This TCR beta chain was captured in a study of T-cell memory formation after mild COVID-19. At the level of the study: In these data, TCR clusters were largely donor specific.

Via MiXCR, TCRdb re-called the 5' RACE reads, giving one row per CDR3 protein. The sample holds about 110,000 distinct CDR3 sequences, under 15% seen once. Study results and limitations: Clones from the second wave (peaking day 37) had unconfirmed SARS-CoV-2 specificity. Pre-infection memory held some responding clones, suggesting pre-existing cross-reactive T cells responded. The main location of contracting CD4+ clones was CM and EM, and that of contracting CD8+ clones was EMRA.

This clonotype has more than one count but fewer than ten. Antigen unknown. The V gene lost 5 bases and the J gene lost 0 bases, with 12 bases spanning the gap. The CDR3 is made up of 15 amino acids. J is TRBJ2-3 and V is TRBV12-3 or TRBV12-4, with D possibly matching TRBD2 (7 bases). The TCR originated in a man between 18 and 35 years old who had mild COVID-19 (a few samples of this study predate the infection). Cell type and time point are not known. Source material: PBMCs or a T cell subset sorted from them (not recorded which). The CDR3 protein is CASSPKGGSTDTQYF. CDR3 DNA: TGTGCCAGCAGTCCCAAGGGGGGGAGCACAGATACGCAGTATTTT.